This TCR beta chain was identified during a study of shared clonotypes between healthy human individuals. Study details: In total, the donors were a couple of women and a few men aged 18 to 49.

Without sorting, samples used some 100 million PBMCs for genomic DNA. Trimming took 5 bases from V and 5 from J, leaving 12 bases between them. Germline values: CDR1 MNHEY, CDR2 SVGAGI. The CDR3 loop spans 13 amino acids. The deep-level immunoSEQ assay was used. TCRdb keeps only in-frame clones here, not all; method: immunoSEQ multiplex PCR. The table has approximately 500,000 clones, about 78% seen once. The clonotype was recovered from a woman between 40 and 50 years old in good health. Some clones in this sample may be carry-over from other donors' samples. Material for sequencing was PBMCs. The genes are TRBV6-5 and TRBJ2-5; possibly TRBD2 for D (6 bases). The chain's CDR3 is CASSTFGGETQYF. CDR3 nucleotide sequence: TGTGCCAGCAGTACCTTCGGGGGTGAGACCCAGTACTTC.